This is a list of T cell receptor beta chains from one sample in a study of blood T cell repertoires in COVID-19. TCRdb keeps only in-frame clones here, not all; method: immunoSEQ multiplex PCR. The sample shows roughly 200,000 clones, about 76% of them seen only once. The sequencing input was peripheral blood. The receptors derive from a woman between 40 and 50 years old with COVID-19, enrolled during active disease. CDR3s include the opening cysteine and the closing phenylalanine or tryptophan. Fields, in order: J gene, D gene, clone size, V gene, CDR3 protein, CDR3 DNA. A D gene is named only where the DNA matches it firmly. A clone size is listed for some rows: how often the clone was seen (once, few, many), or a class if it is expanded.

>TRBJ1-2|.|.|TRBV28
CASSPPGNYGYTF
TGTGCCAGCAGCCCCCCGGGGAACTATGGCTACACCTTC
>TRBJ2-2|TRBD2|.|TRBV25-1
CASSGPGLAGTGELFF
TGTGCCAGCAGCGGCCCGGGACTAGCGGGCACCGGGGAGCTGTTTTTT
>TRBJ2-6|.|.|TRBV5-6
CASSFTLRSSGANVLTF
TGTGCCAGCAGCTTCACCTTGAGGAGCTCTGGGGCCAACGTCCTGACTTTC
>TRBJ2-7|.|.|TRBV7-8
CASSFPRGLGSSYEQYF
TGTGCCAGCAGCTTCCCCCGCGGTTTGGGGAGCTCCTACGAGCAGTACTTC
>TRBJ1-2|TRBD1|.|TRBV3-1/TRBV3-2
CASSLQGADYGYTF
TGTGCCAGCAGCCTACAGGGGGCAGACTATGGCTACACCTTC
>TRBJ2-2|.|.|TRBV15
CATSSDLLASGELFF
TGTGCCACCAGCAGCGACCTTCTAGCTAGCGGGGAGCTGTTTTTT
>TRBJ2-3|TRBD1|.|TRBV13
CASSLGLGQGADTQYF
TGTGCCAGCAGCTTAGGCTTGGGACAGGGTGCGGATACGCAGTATTTT
>TRBJ1-1|.|.|TRBV6-5
CASSSPRFTEAFF
TGTGCCAGCAGTTCACCCCGGTTCACTGAAGCTTTCTTT
>TRBJ2-3|.|once|TRBV2
CASSDRTGVDTQYF
TGTGCCAGCAGTGATCGTACGGGTGTGGATACGCAGTATTTT
>TRBJ1-1|.|.|TRBV15
CATSRDGTEAFF
TGTGCCACCAGCAGAGACGGGACAGAAGCTTTCTTT
>TRBJ1-6|.|.|TRBV19
CASSNTQEISSPLHF
TGTGCCAGTAGTAATACACAGGAGATCTCTTCACCCCTCCACTTT